The 32 T cell receptor beta chains listed next were all sequenced from one sample in a study of cytomegalovirus exposure and HLA in healthy donors. The table came from immunoSEQ multiplex PCR; TCRdb's copy has only in-frame clones and leaves some out. The sample lists some 140,000 clones, just over 85% occurring once. Material for sequencing was PBMCs. The receptors were gathered from a human donor in good health.

CDR3 loop: CASGGQGAVEQFF. In nucleotides, the CDR3 is TGTGCCAGCGGGGGACAGGGGGCAGTTGAGCAGTTCTTC. V and J are TRBV27 and TRBJ2-1; 12 bases agree with TRBD1. The V and J ends lost 8 bases and 9 bases, in that order; junction bases with no gene match: 5. This CDR3 is built from 13 residues. Germline CDR1 reads MNHEY; CDR2 reads SMNVEV (reference sequence).

The chain carries TRBV4-1 and TRBJ2-6; no clear D gene. The CDR3 has 15 amino acids. Trimming shortened V by 1 base and J by 1 base, and 5 bases separated the two germline ends. Germline CDR1 and CDR2: MGHRA and YSYEKL. The CDR3 loop is CASSQARSGANVLTF. The CDR3 DNA sequence: TGCGCCAGCAGCCAAGCGAGGTCTGGGGCCAACGTCCTGACTTTC.

The chain is built from TRBV2 and TRBJ1-5; maybe TRBD1 (6 bases). The germline V gene has CDR1 SNHLY and CDR2 FYNNEI. The CDR3 has 15 residues. Trimming stripped 4 bases from V and 1 base from J, with 11 bases between. The DNA for the CDR3 is TGTGCCAGCAGTGGGACAGCAGGCAGCAATCAGCCCCAGCATTTT. Protein: CASSGTAGSNQPQHF.

In this sample, this clone turned up once. The chain links TRBV5-1 to TRBJ1-2; TRBD1 aligns across 11 bases. The J segment lost 4 bases and the V segment lost 4 bases, leaving 12 bases of the junction unmatched. CDR1 is SGHRS, CDR2 YFSETQ, per germline. The CDR3 contains 17 residues. The CDR3 region is CASSLGQGVPGVYGYTF. The CDR3 nucleotides are TGCGCCAGCAGCCTGGGACAGGGGGTCCCTGGGGTCTATGGCTACACCTTC.

This rearrangement joins TRBV2 to TRBJ2-1, with D perhaps matching TRBD2 (5 bases). Germline-derived CDR1 and CDR2 are SNHLY and FYNNEI. The CDR3 is 11 amino acids. Trimming stripped 11 bases from V and 3 bases from J, with 8 bases between. The chain's CDR3 is CASRDYNEQFF. CDR3 sequence (DNA): TGTGCCTCCCGGGACTACAATGAGCAGTTCTTC.

The chain combines TRBV28 with TRBJ2-2; D is ambiguous. CDR3 length: 14 amino acids. Germline CDR1 is MDHEN and CDR2 is SYDVKM. Between the trimmed V and J ends, which lost 6 bases and 7 bases, there was a span of 15 bases. The CDR3 region has the DNA TGTGCCAGCAGCCCTCTAGTGTTTGGCGGGGAGCTGTTTTTT. Translating gives CASSPLVFGGELFF. The variable domain in full, with the rest retrieved from reference TRBV28 and TRBJ2-2, is DVKVTQSSRYLVKRTGEKVFLECVQDMDHENMFWYRQDPGLGLRLIYFSYDVKMKEKGDIPEGYSVSREKKERFSLILESASTNQTSMYLCASSPLVFGGELFFGEGSRLTVL.

The rearrangement joins TRBV27 to TRBJ2-3, with D tentatively TRBD1 (6 bases). This CDR3 spans 17 amino acids. Trimming stripped 2 bases from V and 5 bases from J, with 20 bases between. Germline values: CDR1 MNHEY, CDR2 SMNVEV (reference sequence). The chain's CDR3 is CASSLSRQGSRQDTQYF. The CDR3 DNA reads TGTGCCAGCAGTTTAAGCCGGCAGGGGAGTAGACAAGATACGCAGTATTTT.

The genes are TRBV6-1 and TRBJ1-2; 9 bases are shared with TRBD1. The CDR3 runs to 19 residues. With 1 base clipped from V and 2 bases from J, the junction kept 14 bases outside the gene matches. Germline CDR1 is MNHNS and CDR2 is SASEGT. CDR3 region: CASSEEGTKYRGQNYGYTF. In DNA form, the CDR3 reads TGTGCCAGCAGTGAAGAGGGGACCAAATACAGGGGGCAGAACTATGGCTACACCTTC.

The chain has TRBV18 and TRBJ2-3; a possible D gene is TRBD2 (5 bases). V was trimmed by 4 bases and J by 0 bases, leaving 17 bases between them. The CDR3 has 17 residues. Germline V CDR1 and CDR2: KGHSH, LQKENI. The CDR3 loop reads CASSLNSGLASTDTQYF. CDR3 bases: TGTGCCAGCTCACTCAACTCAGGACTGGCAAGCACAGATACGCAGTATTTT.

The chain is built from TRBV4-3 and TRBJ1-1; no definite D call. CDR1 LGHNA and CDR2 YSLEER come from the germline V gene. The ends were cut back, 4 bases at V and 5 bases at J, with 20 bases in the middle. CDR3 length: 16 amino acids. Here the CDR3 reads CASSRTTSGIPTEAFF. CDR3 sequence (DNA): TGCGCCAGCAGCCGCACCACTTCGGGGATTCCAACTGAAGCTTTCTTT.

The chain couples TRBV30 to TRBJ1-2; 10 bases are a match to TRBD1. This CDR3 region has 11 residues. The J segment lost 8 bases and the V segment lost 8 bases, leaving 5 bases of the junction unmatched. Germline assignment: CDR1 GTSNPN and CDR2 SVGIG (reference sequence). The CDR3 region is CATRQGAGYTF. The CDR3 DNA sequence: TGTGCCACACGACAGGGGGCAGGCTACACCTTC.

The chain joins TRBV2 to TRBJ2-3, with D uncertain. Trimming took 4 bases from V and 2 from J, leaving 13 bases between them. Germline V gene data show CDR1 as SNHLY and CDR2 as FYNNEI. The CDR3 contains 15 residues. CDR3 sequence reads: CASSAGKIYTDTQYF. The CDR3 DNA reads as TGTGCCAGCAGTGCGGGTAAAATATACACAGATACGCAGTATTTT.

The chain is built from TRBV4-1 and TRBJ2-7; TRBD1 might be the D (6 bases). Trimming left V 4 bases short and J 2 bases short, with 12 bases between. The CDR3 runs 14 residues. Per germline, CDR1 MGHRA and CDR2 YSYEKL. DNA of the CDR3: TGCGCCAGCAGCCCGAACAGGGTACCCTACGAGCAGTACTTC. This translates into CASSPNRVPYEQYF.

This rearrangement joins TRBV5-1 to TRBJ2-7; D ambiguous. This CDR3 comprises 13 residues. The germline V and J ends were trimmed by 0 bases and 6 bases, with 10 bases remaining between them. Germline lookup yields CDR1 SGHRS and CDR2 YFSETQ. The CDR3, as DNA: TGCGCCAGCAGCTTGGGAGACATTCCCGAGCAGTACTTC. It codes for CASSLGDIPEQYF. The full variable domain, rest sourced from reference TRBV5-1 and TRBJ2-7, is KAGVTQTPRYLIKTRGQQVTLSCSPISGHRSVSWYQQTPGQGLQFLFEYFSETQRNKGNFPGRFSGRQFSNSRSEMNVSTLELGDSALYLCASSLGDIPEQYFGPGTRLTVT.

This sequence joins TRBV4-3 and TRBJ1-2; 10 nucleotides line up with TRBD1. The J segment lost 4 bases and the V segment lost 3 bases, leaving 5 bases of the junction unmatched. Germline CDR1 LGHNA, CDR2 YSLEER. This CDR3 region has 15 residues. The CDR3 region has the DNA TGCGCCAGCAGCCAGGACTGGACAGGGGGCTATGGCTACACCTTC. This encodes CASSQDWTGGYGYTF.

The chain couples TRBV29-1 to TRBJ2-3; no firm D call. CDR3 length: 13 residues. V lost 8 bases to trimming and J lost 0 bases, with 12 bases between them. Per the germline V gene, CDR1 is SQVTM and CDR2 is ANQGSEA. The CDR3 region has the DNA TGCAGCACTCGCTCAGGTAGCACAGATACGCAGTATTTT. This sequence encodes CSTRSGSTDTQYF.

The gene calls are TRBV4-3 and TRBJ2-3, with TRBD2 matching 9 bases. Trimming took 0 bases from V and 2 from J; bases not matched to a gene: 12. Germline V gene data show CDR1 as LGHNA and CDR2 as YSLEER. The CDR3 runs 19 residues. In DNA form, the CDR3 reads TGCGCCAGCAGCCAAGATAATATAGCGGGGGCTAAGTACACAGATACGCAGTATTTT. Translating gives CASSQDNIAGAKYTDTQYF.

The chain is built from TRBV27 and TRBJ2-7; TRBD1 is a possible D gene (5 bases). CDR3 length: 14 residues. Deletions cut 3 bases from V and 5 bases from J, with 14 bases between. Germline assignment: CDR1 MNHEY and CDR2 SMNVEV (reference sequence). CDR3 region: CASSLSQGTHEQYF. CDR3 nucleotides: TGTGCCAGCAGTTTGTCTCAGGGCACCCACGAGCAGTACTTC.

The CDR3 DNA follows: TGTGCCAGCAGTAAGGGGTTAGTAGGAAGGACTGAAGCTTTCTTT. This sequence encodes CASSKGLVGRTEAFF. The rearrangement uses TRBV27 and TRBJ1-1; weak D call: TRBD1 (5 bases). The V end lost 5 bases, the J end lost 5 bases, and 18 bases lay between the germline ends. The CDR3 extends over 15 amino acids. The germline CDR1 and CDR2 sequences are MNHEY and SMNVEV (reference sequence).

Only one count was recorded for this clone. The chain has TRBV2 and TRBJ1-2; unclear D gene. Trimming took 4 bases from V and 1 from J, leaving 7 bases between them. This CDR3 has 13 amino acids. Per germline, CDR1 SNHLY and CDR2 FYNNEI. The CDR3 sequence: CASSAQVNYGYTF. The CDR3 coding sequence is TGTGCCAGCAGTGCGCAGGTTAACTATGGCTACACCTTC.

The V and J genes are TRBV5-1 and TRBJ1-1; D is ambiguous. This CDR3 has 13 residues. Germline V gene data show CDR1 as SGHRS and CDR2 as YFSETQ. V lost 4 bases and J 8 bases, leaving 15 bases between the germline ends. CDR3 sequence (DNA): TGCGCCAGCAGCATGACTGGTAGTAACGAAGCTTTCTTT. Residues: CASSMTGSNEAFF.

The V call is TRBV5-4, the J call TRBJ1-1; D is perhaps TRBD1 (5 bases). Germline V gene sequence: CDR1 SGHNT, CDR2 YYREEE (reference sequence). Trimming pared 2 bases from V and 4 bases from J, leaving 9 bases between. The CDR3 has 13 amino acids. Here the CDR3 reads CASSLLGGTEAFF. The DNA of the CDR3 is TGTGCCAGCAGCTTATTGGGGGGCACTGAAGCTTTCTTT.

The chain couples TRBV6-4 to TRBJ1-2; D ambiguous. CDR1 is MRHNA and CDR2 is SNTAGT in the germline V gene. V lost 3 bases and J 4 bases, leaving 6 bases between the germline ends. The CDR3 is 12 amino acids. As DNA, the CDR3 is TGTGCCAGCAGTGATAACGGCTATGGCTACACCTTC. It encodes CASSDNGYGYTF.

This chain joins TRBV5-1 and TRBJ1-1; TRBD1 matches at 7 bases. CDR1 and CDR2 (germline): SGHRS, YFSETQ. Trimming cost V 4 bases and J 3 bases; bases outside gene matches: 21. There are 19 residues in the CDR3. Written as DNA, the CDR3 is TGCGCCAGCAGCCGACGGTTGTTCTCATCTAGGGGGCCTGACACTGAAGCTTTCTTT. This gives the protein CASSRRLFSSRGPDTEAFF.

This clone was observed once. The V and J genes are TRBV6-6 and TRBJ1-6, with D maybe TRBD1 (6 bases). The CDR3 is 13 amino acids. Germline assignment: CDR1 MNHNY and CDR2 SVGAGI (reference sequence). V shed 6 bases and J shed 7 bases, with 10 bases lying between them. CDR3 bases: TGTGCCAGCAGAGGGGGAGGGAATTCACCCCTCCACTTT. Its protein product is CASRGGGNSPLHF.

CDR3 DNA: TGTGCCAGCAGCACCGCCACCGGGACAAAAAGGAATGAGCAGTTCTTC. It is translated as CASSTATGTKRNEQFF. The chain joins TRBV5-4 to TRBJ2-1, with D possibly matching TRBD1 (6 bases). Trimming left V 4 bases short and J 7 bases short, with 21 bases between. The CDR3 totals 16 residues. Per germline, CDR1 SGHNT and CDR2 YYREEE (reference sequence). Full variable domain (missing parts from reference TRBV5-4 and TRBJ2-1): ETGVTQSPTHLIKTRGQQVTLRCSSQSGHNTVSWYQQALGQGPQFIFQYYREEENGRGNFPPRFSGLQFPNYSSELNVNALELDDSALYLCASSTATGTKRNEQFFGPGTRLTVL.

The rearrangement uses TRBV7-2 and TRBJ2-1; 7 bases match TRBD2. Unmatched junction bases numbered 15, after V lost 5 bases and J lost 5 bases. This CDR3 has 17 amino acids. CDR1 and CDR2 from the germline V gene are SGHTA and FQGNSA. The CDR3 coding sequence is TGTGCCAGCAGCCCCCGTTGGTCGCGGGGGTTCCACAATGAGCAGTTCTTC. This translates into CASSPRWSRGFHNEQFF. The whole variable domain, remainder taken from reference TRBV7-2 and TRBJ2-1, is GAGVSQSPSNKVTEKGKDVELRCDPISGHTALYWYRQSLGQGLEFLIYFQGNSAPDKSGLPSDRFSAERTGGSVSTLTIQRTQQEDSAVYLCASSPRWSRGFHNEQFFGPGTRLTVL.

The chain uses TRBV5-4 and TRBJ2-7; D is undetermined. The CDR3 has 15 residues. Trimming shortened V by 1 base and J by 2 bases, and 13 bases separated the two germline ends. Germline V gene sequence: CDR1 SGHNT, CDR2 YYREEE (reference sequence). The CDR3 coding sequence is TGTGCCAGCAGCTTGTTGCCAGGTCACGCCTACGAGCAGTACTTC. It yields the protein CASSLLPGHAYEQYF.

The chain couples TRBV7-2 to TRBJ2-3, with 9 positions matching TRBD2. V shed 0 bases, J shed 5 bases, and the junction held 9 bases outside the gene matches. The CDR3 is 17 residues long. CDR1 and CDR2 from the germline V gene are SGHTA and FQGNSA. The CDR3 protein is CASSLAPTSGAGDTQYF. The CDR3 DNA is TGTGCCAGCAGCTTAGCTCCGACTAGCGGCGCTGGAGATACGCAGTATTTT.

CDR3 region: CASSTDRGRRTEAFF. CDR3 sequence (DNA): TGTGCCAGCAGCACCGACAGGGGGCGTCGAACTGAAGCTTTCTTT. The chain joins TRBV5-4 to TRBJ1-1, with 10 bases fitting TRBD1. The CDR3 runs to 15 residues. J lost 5 bases, V lost 4 bases, and 8 bases had no gene match. Germline V gene lookup returns CDR1 SGHNT and CDR2 YYREEE (reference sequence).

This chain links TRBV23-1 with TRBJ2-7, with D possibly being TRBD2 (5 bases). TRBV23-1 is given ORF status, its function remaining uncertain. The CDR3 loop spans 15 amino acids. V gave up 6 bases and J gave up 2 bases, with 17 bases separating them. CDR3 bases: TGCGCCAGCAGCCACTACTTAGGAGGACCCTACGAGCAGTACTTC. Its protein product is CASSHYLGGPYEQYF.

The gene calls are TRBV7-9 and TRBJ1-1; tentative D call: TRBD1 (5 bases). The CDR3 runs to 15 residues. Germline V gene sequence: CDR1 SEHNR, CDR2 FQNEAQ (reference sequence). V lost 5 bases and J 0 bases, leaving 13 bases between the germline ends. CDR3 nucleotides: TGTGCCAGCAGCCCAGTGGGGGGATTGAACACTGAAGCTTTCTTT. Its protein product is CASSPVGGLNTEAFF.